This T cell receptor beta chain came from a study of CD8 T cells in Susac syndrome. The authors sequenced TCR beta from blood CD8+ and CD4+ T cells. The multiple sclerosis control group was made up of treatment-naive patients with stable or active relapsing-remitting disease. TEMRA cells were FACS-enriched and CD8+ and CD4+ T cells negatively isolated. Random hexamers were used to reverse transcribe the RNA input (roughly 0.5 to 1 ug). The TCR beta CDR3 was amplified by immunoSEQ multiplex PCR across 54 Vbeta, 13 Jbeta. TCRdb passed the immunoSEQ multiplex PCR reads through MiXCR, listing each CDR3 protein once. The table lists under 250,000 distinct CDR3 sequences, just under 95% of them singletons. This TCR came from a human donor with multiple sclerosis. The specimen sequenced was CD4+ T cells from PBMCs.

The CDR3 protein is CASSPAGTGRMNTEAFF. CDR3 nucleotides: TGTGCCAGCTCACCCGCAGGGACAGGGAGAATGAACACTGAAGCTTTCTTT. The chain couples TRBV18 to TRBJ1-1; 9 positions match TRBD1. The germline V gene has CDR1 KGHSH and CDR2 LQKENI. Germline trimming cut 3 bases from V and 0 bases from J; bases unmatched to any gene: 8. There are 17 residues in the CDR3.